This T cell receptor beta chain came from a study of T cells in Graves' hyperthyroidism and ophthalmopathy. General study results and limits: A 13 V-J signature model discriminated ophthalmopathy versus stable hyperthyroidism. Blood also carried most thyroid clonotypes expanded above 0.001. Prediction of ophthalmopathy progression came a median roughly 7.1 months pre-onset.

This CDR3 spans 15 amino acids. Germline V gene lookup returns CDR1 MDHEN and CDR2 SYDVKM. Trimming took off 5 bases at V and 2 bases at J, with 13 bases between the two ends. Amplification of TCR beta CDR3 regions was performed using RNA transcripts as template. The TCR CDR3 first-round RT-PCR relied on the HTBI primer set. Via MiXCR, TCRdb re-called the multiplex PCR reads, giving one row per CDR3 protein. Of 650,000 to 700,000 distinct CDR3 sequences listed, 15% to 20% are singletons. As to this clonotype: The target antigen is unknown.

The V gene is TRBV28, the J gene TRBJ1-5; D unresolved. The clonotype originates from a man aged 50 to 59 with Graves' hyperthyroidism. The sequencing input was blood. CDR3 nucleotides: TGTGCCAGCAGTAAAAGTAGCCGGGGCAATCAGCCCCAGCATTTT. It codes for CASSKSSRGNQPQHF. Full variable domain (remainder filled in from reference TRBV28 and TRBJ1-5): DVKVTQSSRYLVKRTGEKVFLECVQDMDHENMFWYRQDPGLGLRLIYFSYDVKMKEKGDIPEGYSVSREKKERFSLILESASTNQTSMYLCASSKSSRGNQPQHFGDGTRLSIL.